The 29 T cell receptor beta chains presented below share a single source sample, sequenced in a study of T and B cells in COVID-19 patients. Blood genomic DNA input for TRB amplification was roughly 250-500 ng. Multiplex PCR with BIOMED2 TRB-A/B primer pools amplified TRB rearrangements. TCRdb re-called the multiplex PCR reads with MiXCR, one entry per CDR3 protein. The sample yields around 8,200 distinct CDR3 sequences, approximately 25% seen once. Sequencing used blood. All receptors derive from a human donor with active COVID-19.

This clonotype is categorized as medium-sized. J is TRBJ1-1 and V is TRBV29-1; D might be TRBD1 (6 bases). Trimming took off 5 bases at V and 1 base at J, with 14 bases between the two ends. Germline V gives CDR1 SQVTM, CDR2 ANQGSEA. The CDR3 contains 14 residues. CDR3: CSVLPGVTNTEAFF. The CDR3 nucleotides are TGCAGCGTTCTTCCAGGGGTCACGAACACTGAAGCTTTCTTT.

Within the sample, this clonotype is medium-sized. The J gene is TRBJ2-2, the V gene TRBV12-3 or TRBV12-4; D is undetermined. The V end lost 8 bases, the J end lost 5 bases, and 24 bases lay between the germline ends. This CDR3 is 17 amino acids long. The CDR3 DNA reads TGTGCCAGCTCATCCTTCGGGCGGTTCCATCCAACCGGGGAGCTGTTTTTT. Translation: CASSSFGRFHPTGELFF.

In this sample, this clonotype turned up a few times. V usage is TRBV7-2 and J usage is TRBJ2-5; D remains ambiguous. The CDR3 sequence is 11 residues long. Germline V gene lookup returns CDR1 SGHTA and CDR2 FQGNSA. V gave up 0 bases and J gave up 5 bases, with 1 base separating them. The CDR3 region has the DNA TGTGCCAGCAGCTTAGCCGAGACCCAGTACTTC. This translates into CASSLAETQYF.

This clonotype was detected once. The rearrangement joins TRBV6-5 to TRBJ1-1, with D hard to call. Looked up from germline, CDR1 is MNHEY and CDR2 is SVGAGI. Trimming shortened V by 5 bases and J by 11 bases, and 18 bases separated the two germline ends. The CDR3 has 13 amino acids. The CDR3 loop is CASSDYPGGGAFF. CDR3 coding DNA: TGTGCCAGCAGTGACTACCCGGGAGGCGGCGCTTTCTTT.

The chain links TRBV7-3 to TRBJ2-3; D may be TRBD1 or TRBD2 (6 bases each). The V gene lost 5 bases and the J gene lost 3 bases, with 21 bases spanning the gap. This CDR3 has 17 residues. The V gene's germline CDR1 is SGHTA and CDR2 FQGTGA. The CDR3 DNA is TGTGCCAGCAGCCCACCTTGGGGTCCGGGGGCTACAGATACGCAGTATTTT. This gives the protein CASSPPWGPGATDTQYF.

CDR3 sequence: CASSGGTSGGPYTDTQYF. CDR3 in DNA: TGTGCCAGCAGCGGCGGGACTAGCGGGGGCCCGTACACAGATACGCAGTATTTT. This rearrangement joins TRBV5-6 to TRBJ2-3; TRBD2 matches 14 bases. With 4 bases clipped from V and 2 bases from J, the junction kept 9 bases outside the gene matches. Germline lookup yields CDR1 SGHDT and CDR2 YYEEEE. The CDR3 is 18 amino acids.

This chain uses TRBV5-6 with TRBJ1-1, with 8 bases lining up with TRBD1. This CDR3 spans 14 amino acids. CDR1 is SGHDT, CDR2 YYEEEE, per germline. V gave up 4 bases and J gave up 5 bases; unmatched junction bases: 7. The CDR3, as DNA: TGTGCCAGCAGCGCCCAGACAGGGGTTACTGAAGCTTTCTTT. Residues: CASSAQTGVTEAFF. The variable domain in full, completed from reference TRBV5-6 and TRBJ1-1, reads DAGVTQSPTHLIKTRGQQVTLRCSPKSGHDTVSWYQQALGQGPQFIFQYYEEEERQRGNFPDRFSGHQFPNYSSELNVNALLLGDSALYLCASSAQTGVTEAFFGQGTRLTVV.

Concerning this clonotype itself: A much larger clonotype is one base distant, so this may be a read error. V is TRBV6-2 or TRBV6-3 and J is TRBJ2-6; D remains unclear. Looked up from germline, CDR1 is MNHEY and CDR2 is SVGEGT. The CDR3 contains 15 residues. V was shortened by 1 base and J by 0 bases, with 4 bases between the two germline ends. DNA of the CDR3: TGTGCCAGCAGTTACTGTAGCTCTGGGGCCAACGTCCTGACTTTC. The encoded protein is CASSYCSSGANVLTF.

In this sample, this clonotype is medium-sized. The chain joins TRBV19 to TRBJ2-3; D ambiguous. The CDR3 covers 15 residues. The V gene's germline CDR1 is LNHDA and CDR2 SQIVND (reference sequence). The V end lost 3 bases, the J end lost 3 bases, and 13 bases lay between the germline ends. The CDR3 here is CASSIRPDGTDTQYF. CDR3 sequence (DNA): TGTGCCAGTAGTATTAGGCCCGACGGGACAGATACGCAGTATTTT.

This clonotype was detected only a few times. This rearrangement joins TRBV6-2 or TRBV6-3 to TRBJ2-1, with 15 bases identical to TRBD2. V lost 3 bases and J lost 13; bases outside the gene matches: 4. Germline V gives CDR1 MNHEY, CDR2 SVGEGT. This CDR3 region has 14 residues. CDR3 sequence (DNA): TGTGCCAGCAGTTATGGACTAGCGGGGGGGCAACAGTTCTTC. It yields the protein CASSYGLAGGQQFF.

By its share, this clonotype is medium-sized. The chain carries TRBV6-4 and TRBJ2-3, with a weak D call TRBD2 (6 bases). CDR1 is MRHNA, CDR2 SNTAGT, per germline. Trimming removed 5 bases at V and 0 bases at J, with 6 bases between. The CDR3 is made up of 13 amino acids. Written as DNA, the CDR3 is TGTGCCAGCAGTAGCGGGAGCACAGATACGCAGTATTTT. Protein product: CASSSGSTDTQYF.

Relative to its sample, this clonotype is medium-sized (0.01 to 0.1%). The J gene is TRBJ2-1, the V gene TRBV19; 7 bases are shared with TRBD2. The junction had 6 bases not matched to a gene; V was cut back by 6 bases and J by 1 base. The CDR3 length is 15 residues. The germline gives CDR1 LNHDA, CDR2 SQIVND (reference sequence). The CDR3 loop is CASSELGGSYNEQFF. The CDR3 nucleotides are TGTGCCAGTAGCGAACTCGGGGGGTCCTACAATGAGCAGTTCTTC.

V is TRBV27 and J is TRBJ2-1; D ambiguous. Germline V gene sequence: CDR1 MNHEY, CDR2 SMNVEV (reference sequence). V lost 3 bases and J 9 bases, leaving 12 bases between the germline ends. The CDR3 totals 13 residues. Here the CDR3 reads CASSLFGSAEQFF. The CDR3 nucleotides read TGTGCCAGCAGTTTGTTTGGGTCGGCTGAGCAGTTCTTC.

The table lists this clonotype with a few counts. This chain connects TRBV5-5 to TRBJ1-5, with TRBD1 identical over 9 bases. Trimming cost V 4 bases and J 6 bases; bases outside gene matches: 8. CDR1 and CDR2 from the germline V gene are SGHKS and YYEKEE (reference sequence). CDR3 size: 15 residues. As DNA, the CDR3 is TGTGCCAGCAGCGTCAGCGGACAGGGGACTCAGCCCCAGCATTTT. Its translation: CASSVSGQGTQPQHF.

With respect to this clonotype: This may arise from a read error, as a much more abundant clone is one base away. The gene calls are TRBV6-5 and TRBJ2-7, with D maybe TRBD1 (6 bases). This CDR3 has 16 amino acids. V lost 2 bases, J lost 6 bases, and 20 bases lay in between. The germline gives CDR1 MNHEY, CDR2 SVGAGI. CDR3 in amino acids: CASSYGTLWRPGEQYF. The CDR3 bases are TGTGCCAGCAGTTACGGGACATTATGGCGGCCGGGCGAGCAGTACTTC.

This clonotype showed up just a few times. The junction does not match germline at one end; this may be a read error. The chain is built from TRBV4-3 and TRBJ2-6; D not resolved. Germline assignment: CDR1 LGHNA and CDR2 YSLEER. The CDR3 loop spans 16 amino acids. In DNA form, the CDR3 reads TGTGCCAGCAGCCAAGATGAGGCATCTGGGGCCAACGTCCTGACTTTC. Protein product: CASSQDEASGANVLTF.

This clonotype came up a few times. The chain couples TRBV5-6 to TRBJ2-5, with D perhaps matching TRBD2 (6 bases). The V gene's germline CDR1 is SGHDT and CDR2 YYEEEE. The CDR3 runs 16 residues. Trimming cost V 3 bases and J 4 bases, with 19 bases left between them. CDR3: CASSWKGTGLLETQYF. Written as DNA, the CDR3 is TGTGCCAGCAGCTGGAAGGGGACTGGTCTACTAGAGACCCAGTACTTC.

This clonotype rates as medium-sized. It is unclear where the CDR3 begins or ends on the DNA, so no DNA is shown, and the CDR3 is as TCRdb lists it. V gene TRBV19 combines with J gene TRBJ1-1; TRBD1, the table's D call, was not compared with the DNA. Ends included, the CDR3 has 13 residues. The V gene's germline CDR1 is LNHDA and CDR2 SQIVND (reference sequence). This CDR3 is CASSSGAYTEAFF.

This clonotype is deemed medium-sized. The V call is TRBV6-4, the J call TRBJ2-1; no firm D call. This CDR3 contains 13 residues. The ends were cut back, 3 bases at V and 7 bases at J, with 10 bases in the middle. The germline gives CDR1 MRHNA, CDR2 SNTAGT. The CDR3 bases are TGTGCCAGCAGTGAACAAGGGTGGAATGAGCAGTTCTTC. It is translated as CASSEQGWNEQFF.

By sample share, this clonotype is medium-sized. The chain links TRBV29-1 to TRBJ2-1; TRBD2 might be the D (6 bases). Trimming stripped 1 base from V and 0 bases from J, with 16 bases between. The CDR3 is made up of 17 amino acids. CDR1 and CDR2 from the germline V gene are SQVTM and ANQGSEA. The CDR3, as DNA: TGCAGCGTTGAAGCCGCCGGGACTTTCTACTCCTACAATGAGCAGTTCTTC. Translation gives CSVEAAGTFYSYNEQFF.

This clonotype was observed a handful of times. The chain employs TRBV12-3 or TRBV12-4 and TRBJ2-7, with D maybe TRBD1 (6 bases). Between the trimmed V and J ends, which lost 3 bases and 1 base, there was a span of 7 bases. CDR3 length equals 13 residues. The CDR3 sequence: CASSFQGSYEQYF. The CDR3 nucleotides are TGTGCCAGCAGTTTCCAGGGGTCCTACGAGCAGTACTTC.

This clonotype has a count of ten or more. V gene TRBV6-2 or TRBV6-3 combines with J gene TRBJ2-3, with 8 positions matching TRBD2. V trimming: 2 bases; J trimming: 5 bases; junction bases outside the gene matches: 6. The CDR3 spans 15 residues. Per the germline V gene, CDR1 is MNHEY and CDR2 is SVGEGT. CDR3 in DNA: TGTGCCAGCAGTTACGGAGCGGGAGTTGGAGATACGCAGTATTTT. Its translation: CASSYGAGVGDTQYF.

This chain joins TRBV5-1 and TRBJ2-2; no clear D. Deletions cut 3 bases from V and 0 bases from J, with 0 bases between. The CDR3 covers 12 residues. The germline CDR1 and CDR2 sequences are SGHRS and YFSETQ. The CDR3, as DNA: TGCGCCAGCAGCTCGAACACCGGGGAGCTGTTTTTT. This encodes CASSSNTGELFF.

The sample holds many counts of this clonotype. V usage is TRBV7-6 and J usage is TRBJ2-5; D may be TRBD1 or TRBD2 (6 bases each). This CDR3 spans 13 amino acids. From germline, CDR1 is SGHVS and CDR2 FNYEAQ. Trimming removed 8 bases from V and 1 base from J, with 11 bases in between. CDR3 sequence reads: CASRGPAQETQYF. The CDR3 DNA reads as TGTGCCAGCCGGGGGCCGGCCCAAGAGACCCAGTACTTC.

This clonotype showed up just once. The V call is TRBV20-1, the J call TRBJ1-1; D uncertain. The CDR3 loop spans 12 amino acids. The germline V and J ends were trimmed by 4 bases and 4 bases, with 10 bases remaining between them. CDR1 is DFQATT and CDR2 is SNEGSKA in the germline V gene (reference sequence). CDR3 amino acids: CSAKPGATEAFF. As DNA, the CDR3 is TGCAGTGCTAAGCCGGGTGCCACTGAAGCTTTCTTT.

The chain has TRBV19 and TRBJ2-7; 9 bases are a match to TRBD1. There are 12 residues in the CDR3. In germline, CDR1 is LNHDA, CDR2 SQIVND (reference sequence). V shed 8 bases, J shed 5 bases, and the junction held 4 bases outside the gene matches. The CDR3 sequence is CASGTGSDEQYF. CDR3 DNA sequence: TGTGCCAGTGGGACAGGGAGCGACGAGCAGTACTTC. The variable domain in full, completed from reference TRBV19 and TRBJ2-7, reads DGGITQSPKYLFRKEGQNVTLSCEQNLNHDAMYWYRQDPGQGLRLIYYSQIVNDFQKGDIAEGYSVSREKKESFPLTVTSAQKNPTAFYLCASGTGSDEQYFGPGTRLTVT.

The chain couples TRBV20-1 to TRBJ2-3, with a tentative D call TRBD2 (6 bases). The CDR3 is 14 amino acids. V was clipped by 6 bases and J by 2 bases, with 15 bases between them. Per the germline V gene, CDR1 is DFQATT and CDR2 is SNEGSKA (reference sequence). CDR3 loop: CSAYGLTYTDTQYF. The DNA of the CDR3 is TGCAGTGCCTATGGACTAACTTACACAGATACGCAGTATTTT.

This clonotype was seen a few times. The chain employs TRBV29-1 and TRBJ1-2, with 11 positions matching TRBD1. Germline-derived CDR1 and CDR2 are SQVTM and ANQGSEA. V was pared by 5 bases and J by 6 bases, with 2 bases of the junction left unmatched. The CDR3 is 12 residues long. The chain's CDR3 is CSVTDRGHGYTF. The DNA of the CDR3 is TGCAGCGTTACGGACAGGGGGCATGGCTACACCTTC.

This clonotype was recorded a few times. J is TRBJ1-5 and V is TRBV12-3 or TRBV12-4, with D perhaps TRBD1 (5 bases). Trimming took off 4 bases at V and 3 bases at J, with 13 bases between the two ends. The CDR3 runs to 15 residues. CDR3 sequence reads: CASSSSGGNNQPQHF. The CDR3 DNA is TGTGCCAGCAGTTCCTCCGGGGGTAACAATCAGCCCCAGCATTTT.